This entry concerns a single T cell receptor beta chain. Its specificity is not known. The same CDR3 arises from other DNA sequences in this sample as well. The data derive from a study of cytomegalovirus exposure and HLA in healthy donors. Broader study findings: Analysis performed later found roughly 17,000 TCR beta sequences associated with HLA alleles at 0.05 false discovery rate. In an earlier analysis, most TCR beta V segments were productive about 87% or about 30% of the time.

The PCR had 60 Vbeta and 13 Jbeta primers. Sequenced by immunoSEQ multiplex PCR; TCRdb stores in-frame clones only, minus some. Among over 150,000 clones listed, about four fifths were seen once. The V gene end was trimmed by 8 bases and the J gene end by 3 bases; junction bases not matched to a gene: 6. The CDR3 is made up of 13 amino acids. Germline-derived CDR1 and CDR2 are MGHRA and YSYEKL. The chain couples TRBV4-1 to TRBJ1-1; 7 bases agree with TRBD1. Material: PBMCs. The receptor was derived from a man between 25 and 39 years old in good health and CMV-seropositive. DNA for the CDR3: TGCGCCAGCGGGGACAGACAGTACACTGAAGCTTTCTTT. Protein sequence: CASGDRQYTEAFF.